Listed below are T cell receptor beta chains from one sample, sequenced in a study of human T cells and chemical hapten exposure. TCRdb re-called the RACE reads with MiXCR, one entry per CDR3 protein. Of 280,000 or so distinct CDR3 sequences listed, roughly 7.4% are singletons. The specimen was whole blood, collected in connection with sensitization to the hapten diphenylcyclopropenone (DPC). These receptors all come from a man in his late teens or twenties with alopecia areata. Some clones in this sample may be carry-over from other donors' samples. Each CDR3 is given with its conserved first and last residue. The D gene is left open where the match is weak. Not every row has a clone size; where given, it reads once, few, many or a size class.

d_call: NA
j_call: TRBJ2-1
v_call: TRBV7-2
clone_size: NA
cdr3_nt: TGTGCCAGCAGCTTAACCGGGGCCCTCTACAATGAGCAGTTCTTC
cdr3_aa: CASSLTGALYNEQFF

d_call: TRBD2
j_call: TRBJ2-1
v_call: TRBV6-4
clone_size: NA
cdr3_nt: TGTGCCAGCAGTCGGGGGACTAGCGACTACAATGAGCAGTTCTTC
cdr3_aa: CASSRGTSDYNEQFF

d_call: NA
j_call: TRBJ1-3
v_call: TRBV12-3/TRBV12-4
clone_size: few
cdr3_nt: TGTGCCAGCGGGCCCGCGGGGGGGATCGGAAACACCATATATTTT
cdr3_aa: CASGPAGGIGNTIYF

d_call: NA
j_call: TRBJ1-4
v_call: TRBV4-3
clone_size: few
cdr3_nt: TGCGCCAGCAGCCAAGTTGGGGGGACGGGTAATGAAAAACTGTTTTTT
cdr3_aa: CASSQVGGTGNEKLFF

d_call: NA
j_call: TRBJ2-1
v_call: TRBV27
clone_size: NA
cdr3_nt: TGTGCCAGCAGTTACTCCTTGTGGGGCGGGAACAATGAGCAGTTCTTC
cdr3_aa: CASSYSLWGGNNEQFF

d_call: NA
j_call: TRBJ2-3
v_call: TRBV7-9
clone_size: NA
cdr3_nt: TGTGCAAGGGCCCCAGATACGCAGTATTTT
cdr3_aa: CARAPDTQYF

d_call: NA
j_call: TRBJ2-1
v_call: TRBV6-2/TRBV6-3
clone_size: few
cdr3_nt: TGTGCCAGCAGTTACGCGGGGAACTCCTACAATGAGCAGTTCTTC
cdr3_aa: CASSYAGNSYNEQFF

d_call: NA
j_call: TRBJ2-3
v_call: TRBV5-1
clone_size: NA
cdr3_nt: TGCGCCAGCGGAACAGGGTTTGAGTTTCTAGATACGCAGTATTTT
cdr3_aa: CASGTGFEFLDTQYF

d_call: TRBD1
j_call: TRBJ2-6
v_call: TRBV4-3
clone_size: NA
cdr3_nt: TGCGCCAGCAGCCAAGACCGGGACAGAAGCTCTGGGGCCAACGTCCTGACTTTC
cdr3_aa: CASSQDRDRSSGANVLTF

d_call: NA
j_call: TRBJ2-3
v_call: TRBV5-6
clone_size: many
cdr3_nt: TGTGCCAGCAGTTCGGGGCAGGGTTACACAGATACGCAGTATTTT
cdr3_aa: CASSSGQGYTDTQYF

d_call: NA
j_call: TRBJ2-5
v_call: TRBV7-9
clone_size: few
cdr3_nt: TGTGCCAGCAGCTTAGTAACCCCTTTGGGGGAGACCCAGTACTTC
cdr3_aa: CASSLVTPLGETQYF

d_call: TRBD1
j_call: TRBJ2-1
v_call: TRBV5-1
clone_size: few
cdr3_nt: TGTGCCAGCAGCTGGGACAGCTACAATGAGCAGTTCTTC
cdr3_aa: CASSWDSYNEQFF

d_call: NA
j_call: TRBJ2-7
v_call: TRBV10-3
clone_size: NA
cdr3_nt: TGTGCCACTAAAAGCCTGGGGCTCTCCTACGAGCAGTACTTC
cdr3_aa: CATKSLGLSYEQYF

d_call: NA
j_call: TRBJ1-6
v_call: TRBV12-3/TRBV12-4
clone_size: many
cdr3_nt: TGTGCCAGCACCACCCTACAGGGCGAAAATTCACCCCTCCACTTT
cdr3_aa: CASTTLQGENSPLHF

d_call: TRBD1
j_call: TRBJ2-5
v_call: TRBV5-1
clone_size: NA
cdr3_nt: TGCGCCAGCAGCCCGAGAGCGGGACAGGGGCAAGAGACCCAGTACTTC
cdr3_aa: CASSPRAGQGQETQYF

d_call: TRBD2
j_call: TRBJ2-2
v_call: TRBV6-1
clone_size: few
cdr3_nt: TGTGCCAGCAGTGAATGGTTGACTAGCGGTAACACCGGGGAGCTGTTTTTT
cdr3_aa: CASSEWLTSGNTGELFF

d_call: NA
j_call: TRBJ1-6
v_call: TRBV5-1
clone_size: NA
cdr3_nt: TGCGCCAGCAGCTTGGCCCTAAATTCACCCCTCCACTTT
cdr3_aa: CASSLALNSPLHF

d_call: NA
j_call: TRBJ2-5
v_call: TRBV6-2/TRBV6-3
clone_size: few
cdr3_nt: TGTGCCAGCAGCCCCAGGACAGTGGTCGAGACCCAGTACTTC
cdr3_aa: CASSPRTVVETQYF

d_call: NA
j_call: TRBJ1-1
v_call: TRBV7-6
clone_size: NA
cdr3_nt: TGTGCCAGCAGCTTTCTAGGAGGTAGGAGAGCTGAAGCTTTCTTT
cdr3_aa: CASSFLGGRRAEAFF

d_call: NA
j_call: TRBJ2-5
v_call: TRBV5-1
clone_size: many
cdr3_nt: TGCGCCAGCAGCTTGGGGGCGGTACAAGAGACCCAGTACTTC
cdr3_aa: CASSLGAVQETQYF

d_call: NA
j_call: TRBJ1-3
v_call: TRBV12-3/TRBV12-4
clone_size: few
cdr3_nt: TGTGCCAGCAGTACGGGACAAACTGGAAACACCATATATTTT
cdr3_aa: CASSTGQTGNTIYF

d_call: TRBD1
j_call: TRBJ2-1
v_call: TRBV6-2/TRBV6-3
clone_size: few
cdr3_nt: TGTGCCAGTAACCGGGACAGGGACTACAATGAGCAGTTCTTC
cdr3_aa: CASNRDRDYNEQFF

d_call: NA
j_call: TRBJ2-3
v_call: TRBV4-1
clone_size: NA
cdr3_nt: TGCGCCACCAGTTCCTCCGTCGTCGGAACAGATACGCAGTATTTT
cdr3_aa: CATSSSVVGTDTQYF

d_call: TRBD1
j_call: TRBJ1-6
v_call: TRBV28
clone_size: NA
cdr3_nt: TGTGCCAGCAGCCTGCTCGGGACAGAAAATTCACCCCTCCACTTT
cdr3_aa: CASSLLGTENSPLHF

d_call: NA
j_call: TRBJ1-1
v_call: TRBV7-2
clone_size: NA
cdr3_nt: TGTGCCAGCAGCTTAGAGTGGGAAGCTTTCTTT
cdr3_aa: CASSLEWEAFF

d_call: NA
j_call: TRBJ1-3
v_call: TRBV4-3
clone_size: NA
cdr3_nt: TGCGCCAGCAGCGCCAGGACGGTCTCTGGAAACACCATATATTTT
cdr3_aa: CASSARTVSGNTIYF

d_call: TRBD1
j_call: TRBJ1-5
v_call: TRBV11-2
clone_size: NA
cdr3_nt: TGTGCCAGCAGTCCCCTCCGAAAGAACAGGGGAGACAGCAATCAGCCCCAGCATTTT
cdr3_aa: CASSPLRKNRGDSNQPQHF

d_call: NA
j_call: TRBJ1-6
v_call: TRBV6-1
clone_size: few
cdr3_nt: TGTGCCAGCATCGACCTCAGGAGCTCCTATAATTCACCCCTCCACTTT
cdr3_aa: CASIDLRSSYNSPLHF

d_call: NA
j_call: TRBJ2-2
v_call: TRBV29-1
clone_size: many
cdr3_nt: TGCAGCGTCCGGACAGCTACCGGGGAGCTGTTTTTT
cdr3_aa: CSVRTATGELFF

d_call: TRBD1
j_call: TRBJ2-1
v_call: TRBV7-9
clone_size: NA
cdr3_nt: TGTGCCAGCAGCTTGGGACAGGGTTTCTTTCTTTGGCAGTTCTTC
cdr3_aa: CASSLGQGFFLWQFF

d_call: TRBD1
j_call: TRBJ2-7
v_call: TRBV6-2/TRBV6-3
clone_size: few
cdr3_nt: TGTGCCAGCAGGCCGGGACAGGACTACGAGCAGTACTTC
cdr3_aa: CASRPGQDYEQYF

d_call: NA
j_call: TRBJ1-1
v_call: TRBV27
clone_size: many
cdr3_nt: TGTGCCAGCAGTTTAAGCAGAGAGAACACTGAAGCTTTCTTT
cdr3_aa: CASSLSRENTEAFF

d_call: NA
j_call: TRBJ2-3
v_call: TRBV20-1
clone_size: NA
cdr3_nt: TGCAGTGCTAGAGCCGACTCCTTGTATACGCAGTATTTT
cdr3_aa: CSARADSLYTQYF